This T cell receptor beta chain was observed in a study of naive and memory T cell subsets. The table lists this clonotype with many counts. The beta constant-region primer was an equimolar mix of two oligonucleotides covering TRBC1 and TRBC2. The cDNA 3' end received a ligated single-stranded oligonucleotide carrying the SP2 primer and a 12-nucleotide UMI. TCRdb itself ran the UMI-ligation and nested PCR reads through MiXCR, one entry per CDR3 protein. This table has tens of thousands of distinct CDR3 sequences, approximately 10% appearing once. This CDR3 is 13 amino acids long. The ends were cut back, 3 bases at V and 5 bases at J, with 7 bases in the middle. Germline V lookup: CDR1 PRHDT, CDR2 FYEKMQ (reference sequence).

The chain joins TRBV13 to TRBJ2-2; D not certain. The receptor was derived from a human donor in good health. The sample comprised central memory CD8+ T cells from blood. CDR3 coding DNA: TGTGCCAGCAGCTTGATAAAAACCGGGGAGCTGTTTTTT. Encoded protein: CASSLIKTGELFF.